This paragraph covers one TCR beta chain sequence. Antigen: not known. The sample belongs to a study of cytomegalovirus exposure and HLA in healthy donors. Study-wide points: Specific recognition of CMV antigens was confirmed in vitro for a few chains (all CMV-associated). An analysis that was carried out later associated fewer than 20,000 TCR beta sequences with HLA alleles at 0.05 false discovery rate.

Both 60 Vbeta primers and 13 Jbeta primers went into the PCR. Repertoires were generated with immunoSEQ multiplex PCR, while TCRdb's copy carries only in-frame clones and drops some. The profile shows roughly 130,000 clones, around three quarters of them singletons. Germline lookup yields CDR1 ENHRY and CDR2 SYGVKD. V gave up 0 bases and J gave up 11 bases, with 13 bases separating them. The CDR3 extends over 13 amino acids. The chain recombines TRBV10-3 with TRBJ1-1; weak D call: TRBD1 (5 bases). The TCR was taken from a man aged 25 to 45 in good health and CMV-seronegative. Material: PBMCs. The CDR3 loop is CAISESRRADAFF. The CDR3 DNA reads TGTGCCATCAGTGAGTCGCGCAGGGCAGACGCTTTCTTT.